The T cell receptor beta chain under discussion was sequenced for a study of CD8+CD57+ T cells in acquired aplastic anemia (dated by TCRdb to 2017 to 2018). With respect to the entire study: DNA extracted from sorted CD4+ and CD8+ cells had a mean of approximately 3.4 ug, with a range of 0.2 to 27.4 ug. CD8+CD57+ expansion was defined as frequency above the mean frequency observed in healthy subjects. General findings and caveats noted by the study authors: No significant difference in CD8+ Simpson's diversity was found between patients and healthy controls (P=0.060). Around 28 CD8+ CDR3 sequences were found to be shared between patients and controls, but these sequences appeared to be highly expressed in patients and within the immunodominant clones of the patients.

Profiling of TCR beta VDJ combinations and CDR3 sequences used genomic DNA as the template. An Illumina HiSeq 2000 was used for TCR repertoire sequencing. The study's own analysis went as follows. Repertoire assessment relied on Simpson's diversity index, CDR3 size and DJ length profiles, and TRBV/TRBJ rearrangement plots. The immunodominant clone was defined as the most abundant DNA sequence in deep sequencing data. CDR3 amino acid sequences were checked for sharing between subjects and were compared against published repertoires and the VDJdb database. TCRdb ran its own pipeline on the public reads, namely fastp trimming at Q25 and MiXCR clone calling, and kept in-frame beta chains. Each record represents a unique CDR3 protein, reported with the most common genes and DNA among its rows. The V and J calls come from TCRdb's annotation, not from the publication. The sample table lists about 160,000 distinct CDR3 sequences, 40% to 55% of them with a count of one. The top ten constitute roughly 3.1% of the sample.

Patients chosen for sequencing had shown expansion of CD8+CD57+ cells by flow cytometry. Every patient had severe acquired aplastic anemia, diagnosed using the International Study of Aplastic Anemia and Agranulocytosis and Camitta criteria. No patient had received any therapy when blood was sampled. In the study, sorted CD4+ and CD8+ blood T cells from patients with severe aplastic anemia and from healthy subjects underwent deep sequencing of TCR repertoires. In the USA, patient enrollment took place under clinicaltrials.gov protocols 00001620, 01623167, 00001397, 00071045, 00081523 and 00961064. Ficoll-Paque density gradient centrifugation was used to isolate peripheral blood mononuclear cells. CD4+ and CD8+ T cells were sorted by FACS or magnetic beads before DNA extraction. Including the terminal cysteine and phenylalanine, the CDR3 comprises 16 residues. Only the CDR3 part of the read is kept: 48 bases, read in frame from the first base. The germline V gene provides CDR1 MDHEN and CDR2 SYDVKM. V lost 3 bases and J lost 2 bases; the stretch between them is 11 bases long.

This clonotype has a handful of counts. Its antigen remains undetermined. Base qualities are not at hand, and no much larger clone is one base apart. This receptor was taken from a human donor with aplastic anemia. Input material: sorted CD4+, CD8+, or CD8+CD57+ T cells (not recorded which) from PBMCs. Rearrangement joined TRBV28 to TRBJ2-6; perhaps TRBD2 is the D gene, with 5 bases matching. The CDR3 region has the sequence CASSFSPGTGANVLTF. The nucleotide sequence reads as follows: TGTGCCAGCAGTTTTAGTCCGGGGACTGGGGCCAACGTCCTGACTTTC.